The T cell receptor beta chain under discussion was sequenced for a study of control samples from healthy donors and cancer patients. Only in-frame clones appear in the TCRdb table, and some are missing; sequencing was by immunoSEQ multiplex PCR. The sample consists of 400,000 to 450,000 clones, about 93% of them appearing once. The sample consisted of PBMCs. This clonotype was sampled from a man in his forties with head and neck cancer.

Here the CDR3 DNA reads TGTGCCAGTAGTGACCAACCGGGACTTGGTTCACCCCTCCACTTT. Protein: CASSDQPGLGSPLHF. This chain links TRBV19 with TRBJ1-6, with a tentative D call TRBD1 (5 bases). CDR1 is LNHDA and CDR2 is SQIVND in the germline V gene (reference sequence). This CDR3 comprises 15 residues. The V gene lost 5 bases and the J gene lost 9 bases, with 17 bases spanning the gap.